This TCR beta chain derives from a study of blood T cell repertoires in COVID-19. The CDR3 length is 14 residues. Germline-derived CDR1 and CDR2 are LNHDA and SQIVND (reference sequence). The V gene lost 1 base and the J gene lost 2 bases, with 9 bases spanning the gap. In assigning cohorts, the study relied on participant-reported clinical history. Measured with immunoSEQ multiplex PCR; TCRdb has only the in-frame clones, and not every one. The sample lists under 500,000 clones, roughly 85% seen once, with roughly 2% in the top ten. The chain joins TRBV19 to TRBJ2-7, with D maybe TRBD1 (6 bases). The TCR was taken from a woman in her late teens or twenties with acute COVID-19. Sequencing was performed on PBMCs or T cells enriched from blood (not recorded which). The CDR3 is CASSIGRGTYEQYF. CDR3 DNA sequence: TGTGCCAGTAGTATAGGAAGGGGGACCTACGAGCAGTACTTC. Together with reference TRBV19 and TRBJ2-7, the CDR3 gives the full variable domain: DGGITQSPKYLFRKEGQNVTLSCEQNLNHDAMYWYRQDPGQGLRLIYYSQIVNDFQKGDIAEGYSVSREKKESFPLTVTSAQKNPTAFYLCASSIGRGTYEQYFGPGTRLTVT.